Each of the 6 T cell receptor beta chains below was sequenced from the same sample in a study of blood T cells in healthy people across ages. A second PCR, run for roughly 7 to 11 cycles, used a sample-barcoded 5' primer plus a J-beta primer mix. Each CDR3 protein is one row after TCRdb ran MiXCR on the 5' RACE reads. This table has about 1.5 million distinct CDR3 sequences, 35% to 45% appearing once. Sequenced: blood. The source of these receptors is a woman younger than 30 in good health.

A note on this clonotype: At one end the junction does not follow the germline gene, possibly because of a read error. This chain connects TRBV5-1 to TRBJ1-3, with a tentative D call TRBD1 (5 bases). The CDR3 runs 17 residues. Germline assignment: CDR1 SGHRS and CDR2 YFSETQ. In nucleotides, the CDR3 is TGCGCCAGCAGCTACTCTACAAGGGGAGCCTCTGGAAACATCATATATTTT. Translating gives CASSYSTRGASGNIIYF.

This clonotype was seen only once. One end of the junction does not line up with germline, which may come from a read error. The chain is built from TRBV2 and TRBJ2-5; 12 bases agree with TRBD2. The CDR3 runs to 15 residues. Germline V gene data show CDR1 as SNHLY and CDR2 as FYNNEI. The CDR3 reads CVSRLLAGGQETQYF. CDR3 in DNA: TGTGTCAGCAGGTTACTAGCGGGGGGACAAGAGACCCAGTACTTC.

A few counts support this clonotype. The chain employs TRBV4-2 and TRBJ2-7, with D possibly matching TRBD2 (5 bases). This CDR3 contains 13 residues. The germline V and J ends were trimmed by 1 base and 5 bases, with 9 bases remaining between them. Germline V lookup: CDR1 LGHNA, CDR2 YNFKEQ. CDR3 sequence reads: CASSQADWNEQYF. CDR3 nucleotide sequence: TGTGCCAGCAGCCAAGCGGACTGGAACGAGCAGTACTTC.

The V call is TRBV7-9, the J call TRBJ2-1; 10 nucleotides agree with TRBD2. This CDR3 spans 16 amino acids. V shed 7 bases and J 4 bases; nucleotides not matched to a gene: 10. CDR1 and CDR2 (germline): SEHNR, FQNEAQ (reference sequence). CDR3 region: CASTPTSGASYNEQFF. CDR3 nucleotides: TGTGCCAGCACCCCTACTAGCGGGGCCTCGTACAATGAGCAGTTCTTC.

This clonotype has a handful of counts. The rearrangement links TRBV27 to TRBJ2-3; D not resolved. Germline V gene sequence: CDR1 MNHEY, CDR2 SMNVEV (reference sequence). This CDR3 region has 18 residues. With 5 bases removed from V and 5 bases from J, the gap between germline ends came to 26 bases. Here the CDR3 DNA reads TGTGCCAGCAGTCTCATTGCCCCCCGCGCAAGAATAGGAGATACGCAGTATTTT. It yields the protein CASSLIAPRARIGDTQYF.

This chain connects TRBV6-5 to TRBJ2-7, with a weak D call TRBD2 (5 bases). Trimming shortened V by 2 bases and J by 7 bases, and 12 bases separated the two germline ends. Germline lookup yields CDR1 MNHEY and CDR2 SVGAGI. This CDR3 spans 13 amino acids. The CDR3: CASSYAHGNEQYF. DNA for the CDR3: TGTGCCAGCAGTTACGCGCACGGGAATGAGCAGTACTTC.